This TCR beta chain was sequenced for a study of CXCR3-negative and CXCR3-positive naive CD8 T cells. Findings and limits, study-wide: Both naive subsets showed comparably high diversity, and memory CD8+ cells showed much lower diversity. Memory cells diverged, while naive CXCR3-positive and CXCR3-negative cells had similar TRBV-TRBJ usage. TRB CDR3s were more hydrophobic in CXCR3-positive than in CXCR3-negative naive cells.

The CDR3 runs 12 residues. Naivety in CD8+ T cells corresponded to a CD45RO-CCR7+CD27+CD95- phenotype. For this clonotype: Its antigen is not identified.

UMI-tagged TRB cDNA libraries were built via 5' RACE. TCRdb re-called the 5' RACE reads and gives one entry per CDR3 protein, without DNA. This sample contains 120,000 to 150,000 distinct CDR3 sequences. The receptor was derived from a human donor in good health. Some clones in this sample may be carry-over from other donors' samples. Sample: naive CXCR3+ CD8+ T cells from blood. As for subset: CD45RO-CCR7+CD27+CD95- naive CD8+ T cells expressing CXCR3 (TNR3+). This sequence joins TRBV12-3 or TRBV12-4 and TRBJ2-7. The CDR3 region is CASSLGLYEQYF.